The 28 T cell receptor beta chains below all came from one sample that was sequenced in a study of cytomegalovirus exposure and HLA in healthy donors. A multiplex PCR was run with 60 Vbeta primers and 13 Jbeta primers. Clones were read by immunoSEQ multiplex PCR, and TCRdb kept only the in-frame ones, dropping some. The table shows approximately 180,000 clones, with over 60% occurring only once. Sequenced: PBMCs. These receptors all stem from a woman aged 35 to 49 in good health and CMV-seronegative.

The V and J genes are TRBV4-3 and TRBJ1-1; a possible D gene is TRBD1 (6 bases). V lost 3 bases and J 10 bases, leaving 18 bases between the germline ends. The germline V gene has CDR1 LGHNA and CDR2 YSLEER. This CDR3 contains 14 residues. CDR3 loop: CASSHGRGGVRAFF. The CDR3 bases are TGCGCCAGCAGCCATGGCAGGGGTGGGGTACGAGCTTTCTTT.

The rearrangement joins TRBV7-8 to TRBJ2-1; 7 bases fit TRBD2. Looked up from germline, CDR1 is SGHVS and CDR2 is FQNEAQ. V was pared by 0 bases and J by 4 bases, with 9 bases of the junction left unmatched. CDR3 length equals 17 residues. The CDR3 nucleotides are TGTGCCAGCAGCTTAGCAGCTAGCGGAAATTTGTACAATGAGCAGTTCTTC. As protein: CASSLAASGNLYNEQFF.

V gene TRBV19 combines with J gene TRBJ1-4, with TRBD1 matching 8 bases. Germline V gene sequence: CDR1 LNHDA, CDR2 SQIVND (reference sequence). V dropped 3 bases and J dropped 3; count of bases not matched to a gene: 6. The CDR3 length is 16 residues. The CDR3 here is CASSMGQGAANEKLFF. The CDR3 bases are TGTGCCAGTAGTATGGGGCAGGGGGCGGCTAATGAAAAACTGTTTTTT.

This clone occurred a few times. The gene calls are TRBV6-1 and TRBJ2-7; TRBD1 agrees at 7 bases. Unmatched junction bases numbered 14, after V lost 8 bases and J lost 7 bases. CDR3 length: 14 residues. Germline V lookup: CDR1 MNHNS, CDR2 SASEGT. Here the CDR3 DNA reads TGTGCCAGCGATCCTCAATGGGACAGATTGGAGCAGTACTTC. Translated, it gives CASDPQWDRLEQYF.

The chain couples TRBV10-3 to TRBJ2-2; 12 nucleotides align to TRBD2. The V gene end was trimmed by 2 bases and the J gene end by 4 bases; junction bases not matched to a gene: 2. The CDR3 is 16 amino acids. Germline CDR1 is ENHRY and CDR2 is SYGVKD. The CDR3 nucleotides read TGTGCCATCAGTGAGGGACTAGCGGGACGCACCGGGGAGCTGTTTTTT. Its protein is CAISEGLAGRTGELFF.

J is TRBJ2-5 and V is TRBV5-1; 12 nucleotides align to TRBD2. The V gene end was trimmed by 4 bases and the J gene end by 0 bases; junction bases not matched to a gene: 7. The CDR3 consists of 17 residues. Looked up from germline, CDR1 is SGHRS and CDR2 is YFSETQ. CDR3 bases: TGCGCCAGCAGCCTGACGACTAGCGGGGGATACCAAGAGACCCAGTACTTC. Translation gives CASSLTTSGGYQETQYF. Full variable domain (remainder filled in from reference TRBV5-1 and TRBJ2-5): KAGVTQTPRYLIKTRGQQVTLSCSPISGHRSVSWYQQTPGQGLQFLFEYFSETQRNKGNFPGRFSGRQFSNSRSEMNVSTLELGDSALYLCASSLTTSGGYQETQYFGPGTRLLVL.

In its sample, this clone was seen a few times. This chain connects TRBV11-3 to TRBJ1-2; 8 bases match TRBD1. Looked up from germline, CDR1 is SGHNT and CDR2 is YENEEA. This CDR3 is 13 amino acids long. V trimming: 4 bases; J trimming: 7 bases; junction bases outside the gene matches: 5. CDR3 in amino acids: CASSSGQVRGYTF. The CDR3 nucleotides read TGTGCCAGCAGCTCGGGACAGGTTCGTGGCTACACCTTC. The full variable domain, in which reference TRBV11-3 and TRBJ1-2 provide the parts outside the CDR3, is EAGVVQSPRYKIIEKKQPVAFWCNPISGHNTLYWYLQNLGQGPELLIRYENEEAVDDSQLPKDRFSAERLKGVDSTLKIQPAELGDSAVYLCASSSGQVRGYTFGSGTRLTVV.

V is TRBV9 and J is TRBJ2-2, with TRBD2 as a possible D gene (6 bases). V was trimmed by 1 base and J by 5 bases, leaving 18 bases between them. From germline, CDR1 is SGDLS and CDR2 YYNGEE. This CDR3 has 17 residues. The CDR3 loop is CASSVSLSWAGTGELFF. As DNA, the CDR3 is TGTGCCAGCAGCGTAAGCCTTAGCTGGGCGGGGACCGGGGAGCTGTTTTTT. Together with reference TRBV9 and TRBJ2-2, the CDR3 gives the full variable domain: DSGVTQTPKHLITATGQRVTLRCSPRSGDLSVYWYQQSLDQGLQFLIQYYNGEERAKGNILERFSAQQFPDLHSELNLSSLELGDSALYFCASSVSLSWAGTGELFFGEGSRLTVL.

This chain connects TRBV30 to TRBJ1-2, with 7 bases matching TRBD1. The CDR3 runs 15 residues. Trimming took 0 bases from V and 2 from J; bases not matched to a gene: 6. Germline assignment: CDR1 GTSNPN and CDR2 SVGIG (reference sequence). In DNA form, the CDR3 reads TGTGCCTGGAGTGTACAGGGGCTTCTGAACTATGGCTACACCTTC. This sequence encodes CAWSVQGLLNYGYTF.

CDR3 DNA sequence: TGCGCCAGCGAGGACGGGAGGAGGGAGCAGTACGTC. It codes for CASEDGRREQYV. The V and J genes are TRBV10-1 and TRBJ2-7, with 7 bases identical to TRBD2. Per germline, CDR1 WNHNN and CDR2 SYGVQD (reference sequence). The CDR3 is 12 residues long. V was clipped by 8 bases and J by 7 bases; unmatched bases: 8.

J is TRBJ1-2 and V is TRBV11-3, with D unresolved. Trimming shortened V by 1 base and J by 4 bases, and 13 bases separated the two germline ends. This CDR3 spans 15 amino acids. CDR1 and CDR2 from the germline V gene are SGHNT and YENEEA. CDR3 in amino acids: CASSLVAGELYGYTF. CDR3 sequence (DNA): TGTGCCAGCAGCTTAGTAGCCGGGGAGCTCTATGGCTACACCTTC.

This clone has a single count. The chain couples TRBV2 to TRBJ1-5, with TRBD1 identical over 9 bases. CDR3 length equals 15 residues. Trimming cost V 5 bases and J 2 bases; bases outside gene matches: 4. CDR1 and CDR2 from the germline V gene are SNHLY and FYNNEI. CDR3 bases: TGTGCCAGCAGTCCGGGACAGGGTGGCAATCAGCCCCAGCATTTT. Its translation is CASSPGQGGNQPQHF.

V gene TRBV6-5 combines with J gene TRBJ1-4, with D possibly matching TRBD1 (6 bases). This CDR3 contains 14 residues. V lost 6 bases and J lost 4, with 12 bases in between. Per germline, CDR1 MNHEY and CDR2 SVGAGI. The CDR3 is CASSNRARNEKLFF. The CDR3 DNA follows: TGTGCCAGCAGCAACAGGGCCCGTAATGAAAAACTGTTTTTT.

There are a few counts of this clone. The CDR3 is CASSLGSSYNEQFF. CDR3 in DNA: TGTGCCAGCAGCTTGGGGAGCTCCTACAATGAGCAGTTCTTC. V usage is TRBV5-6 and J usage is TRBJ2-1; no clear D. Germline V gives CDR1 SGHDT, CDR2 YYEEEE. Trimming left V 0 bases short and J 0 bases short, with 4 bases between. This CDR3 is 14 amino acids long.

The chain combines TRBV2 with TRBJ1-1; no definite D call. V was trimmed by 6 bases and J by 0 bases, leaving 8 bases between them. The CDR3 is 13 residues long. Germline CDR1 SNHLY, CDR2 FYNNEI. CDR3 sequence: CASRELMNTEAFF. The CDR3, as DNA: TGTGCCAGCAGGGAATTAATGAACACTGAAGCTTTCTTT.

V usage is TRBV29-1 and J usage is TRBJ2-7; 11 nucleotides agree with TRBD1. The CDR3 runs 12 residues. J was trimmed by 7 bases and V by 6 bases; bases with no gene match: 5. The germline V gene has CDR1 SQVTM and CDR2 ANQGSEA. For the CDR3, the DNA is TGCAGCGTCGGACAGGGGGCCGGGGAGCAGTACGTC. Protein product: CSVGQGAGEQYV.

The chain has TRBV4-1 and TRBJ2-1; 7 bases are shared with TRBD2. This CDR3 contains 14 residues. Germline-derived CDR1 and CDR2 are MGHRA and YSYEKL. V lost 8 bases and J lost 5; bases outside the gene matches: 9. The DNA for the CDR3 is TGCGCCAGCGCTTTGGCGGGAGTAAACAATGAGCAGTTCTTC. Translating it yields CASALAGVNNEQFF.

The CDR3 DNA sequence: TGTGCCAGCAGAGGGACAGGGGGACATGGCTACACCTTC. Its protein is CASRGTGGHGYTF. The chain carries TRBV7-2 and TRBJ1-2, with 11 bases fitting TRBD1. The CDR3 is 13 amino acids. Germline CDR1 is SGHTA and CDR2 is FQGNSA. V was pared by 6 bases and J by 6 bases, with 3 bases of the junction left unmatched.

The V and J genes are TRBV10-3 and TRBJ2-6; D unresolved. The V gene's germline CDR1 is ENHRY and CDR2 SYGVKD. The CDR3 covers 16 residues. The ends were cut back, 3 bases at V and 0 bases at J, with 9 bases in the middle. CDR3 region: CAISDTPGSGANVLTF. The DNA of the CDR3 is TGTGCCATCAGTGACACCCCCGGCTCTGGGGCCAACGTCCTGACTTTC.

The CDR3 is CASSYRQGVETQYF. As DNA, the CDR3 is TGTGCCAGCAGTTACAGACAGGGAGTGGAGACCCAGTACTTC. The chain employs TRBV6-6 and TRBJ2-5; 7 bases align to TRBD1. Germline trimming cut 2 bases from V and 5 bases from J; bases unmatched to any gene: 5. Per the germline V gene, CDR1 is MNHNY and CDR2 is SVGAGI (reference sequence). CDR3 size: 14 residues.

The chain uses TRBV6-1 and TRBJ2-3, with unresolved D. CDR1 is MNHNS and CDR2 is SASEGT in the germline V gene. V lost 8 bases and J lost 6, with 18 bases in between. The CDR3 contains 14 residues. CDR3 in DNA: TGTGCCAGCTCCATCGGGTCGAACTCGGATACGCAGTATTTT. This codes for CASSIGSNSDTQYF.

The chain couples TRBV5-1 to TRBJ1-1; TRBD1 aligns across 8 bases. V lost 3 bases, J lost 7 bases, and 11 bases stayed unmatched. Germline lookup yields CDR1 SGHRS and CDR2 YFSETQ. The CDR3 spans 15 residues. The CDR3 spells CASSWASTGGGEAFF. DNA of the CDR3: TGCGCCAGCAGCTGGGCTTCCACAGGGGGAGGTGAAGCTTTCTTT. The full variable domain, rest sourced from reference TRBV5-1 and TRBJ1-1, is KAGVTQTPRYLIKTRGQQVTLSCSPISGHRSVSWYQQTPGQGLQFLFEYFSETQRNKGNFPGRFSGRQFSNSRSEMNVSTLELGDSALYLCASSWASTGGGEAFFGQGTRLTVV.

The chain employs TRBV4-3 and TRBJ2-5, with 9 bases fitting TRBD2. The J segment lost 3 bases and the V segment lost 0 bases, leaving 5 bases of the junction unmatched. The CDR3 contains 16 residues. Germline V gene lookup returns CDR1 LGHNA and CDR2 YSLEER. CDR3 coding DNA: TGCGCCAGCAGCCAAGACGGCGGGAGGGGGGAAGAGACCCAGTACTTC. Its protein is CASSQDGGRGEETQYF.

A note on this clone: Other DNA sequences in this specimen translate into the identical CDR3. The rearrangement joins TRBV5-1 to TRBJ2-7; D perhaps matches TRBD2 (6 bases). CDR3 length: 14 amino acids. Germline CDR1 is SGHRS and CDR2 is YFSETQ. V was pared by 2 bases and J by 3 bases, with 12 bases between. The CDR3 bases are TGCGCCAGCAGCTTAGCCGTGGGGGGCTACGAGCAGTACTTC. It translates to CASSLAVGGYEQYF.

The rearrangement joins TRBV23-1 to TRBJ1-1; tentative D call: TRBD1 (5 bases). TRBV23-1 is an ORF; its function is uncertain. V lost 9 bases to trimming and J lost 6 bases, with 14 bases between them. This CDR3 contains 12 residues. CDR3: CARRRERAEAFF. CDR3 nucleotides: TGCGCCAGACGCAGGGAACGGGCTGAAGCTTTCTTT.

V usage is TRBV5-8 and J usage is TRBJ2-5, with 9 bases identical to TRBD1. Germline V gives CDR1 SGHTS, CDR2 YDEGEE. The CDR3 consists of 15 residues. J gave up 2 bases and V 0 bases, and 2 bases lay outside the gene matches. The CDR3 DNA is TGTGCCAGCAGCTTGGAAGACAGGGGGCAAGAGACCCAGTACTTC. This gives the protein CASSLEDRGQETQYF.

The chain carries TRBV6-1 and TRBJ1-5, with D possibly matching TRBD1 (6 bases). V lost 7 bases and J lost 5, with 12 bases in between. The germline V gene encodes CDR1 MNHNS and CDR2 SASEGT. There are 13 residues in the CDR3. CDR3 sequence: CASTGTQDQPQHF. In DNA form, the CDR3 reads TGTGCCAGCACCGGGACACAGGATCAGCCCCAGCATTTT.

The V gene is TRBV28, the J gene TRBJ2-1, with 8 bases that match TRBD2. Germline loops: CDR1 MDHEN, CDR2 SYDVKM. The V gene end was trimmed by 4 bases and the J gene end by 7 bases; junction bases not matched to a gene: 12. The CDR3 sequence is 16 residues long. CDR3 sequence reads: CASSSPMGLGANEQFF. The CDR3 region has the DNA TGTGCCAGCAGTTCCCCGATGGGACTAGGTGCTAATGAGCAGTTCTTC.